This T cell receptor beta chain is drawn from a study of shared clonotypes between healthy human individuals. General study findings and limits: Exclusively blood specimens were collected; tissue repertoires likely differ. Relative to memory subsets, naive subsets generally showed larger estimated richness. Generation probabilities were higher for clonotypes shared across all four sorted-subset donors than for unshared ones.

As for this clone: As yet, its antigen is unknown.

As handled by the study authors: ImmunoSEQ junction-only sequences lacked quality scores, so their filtering differed. Sequencing used immunoSEQ multiplex PCR; TCRdb keeps in-frame clones, though not all of them. V, J and clone size were drawn from that table, and D and trimming were deduced from the DNA. The profile shows 650,000 to 700,000 clones, 90% of them singletons. The germline V gene has CDR1 SEHNR and CDR2 FQNEAQ (reference sequence). Deletions cut 1 base from V and 6 bases from J, with 13 bases between. There are 15 residues in the CDR3. The J gene is TRBJ2-1, the V gene TRBV7-9; no clear D. The receptor was derived from a man younger than 35 in good health. Some clones in this sample may be carry-over from other donors' samples. The sample comprised memory CD8+ T cells from PBMCs. The subset denotes: CD45RO+ cells pooled with CCR7-negative TemRA cells. CDR3 sequence reads: CASSLVITQFNEQFF. For the CDR3, the DNA is TGTGCCAGCAGCTTAGTCATAACTCAGTTCAATGAGCAGTTCTTC.